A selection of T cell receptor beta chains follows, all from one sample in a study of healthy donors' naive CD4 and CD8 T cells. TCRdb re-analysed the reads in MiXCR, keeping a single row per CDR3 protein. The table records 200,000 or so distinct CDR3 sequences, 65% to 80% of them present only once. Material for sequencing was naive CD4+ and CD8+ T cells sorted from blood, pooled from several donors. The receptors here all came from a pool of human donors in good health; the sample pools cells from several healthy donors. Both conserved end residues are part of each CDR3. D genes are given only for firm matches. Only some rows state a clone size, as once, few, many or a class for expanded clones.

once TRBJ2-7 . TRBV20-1 TGCAGTGCCAAGAACTGGGAAGACGAGCAGTACTTC CSAKNWEDEQYF
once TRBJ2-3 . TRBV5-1 TGCGCCAGCAGCTTGGCGAGACGGGCAGATACGCAGTATTTT CASSLARRADTQYF
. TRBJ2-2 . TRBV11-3 TGTGCCAGCAGCCGCTCGGGGCGGACCGGGGAGCTGTTTTTT CASSRSGRTGELFF
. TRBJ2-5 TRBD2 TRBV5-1 TGCGCCAGCAGCCTCTCCGGTCCACTAGCGAGAGAGACCCAGTACTTC CASSLSGPLARETQYF
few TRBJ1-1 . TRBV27 TGTGCCAGCAGCCTCAGGGTTAGCACTGAAGCTTTCTTT CASSLRVSTEAFF
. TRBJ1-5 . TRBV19 TGTGCCAGTAGTATCACCCTGGACCCGACGCGCAATCAGCCCCAGCATTTT CASSITLDPTRNQPQHF
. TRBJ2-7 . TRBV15 TGTGCCACCAGCAGAGATCCGGATACCTACGAGCAGTACTTC CATSRDPDTYEQYF
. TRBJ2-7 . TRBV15 TGTGCCACCAGCAGATCAACGGGGGACTACGAGCAGTACTTC CATSRSTGDYEQYF
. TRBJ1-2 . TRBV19 TGTGCCAGTAGTCAAAACGGGCCAGGGAGGTATGGCTACACCTTC CASSQNGPGRYGYTF
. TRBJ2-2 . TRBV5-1 TGCGCCAGCAGCTTGGAACGGCAGATTAACACCGGGGAGCTGTTTTTT CASSLERQINTGELFF
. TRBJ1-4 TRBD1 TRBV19 TGTGCCTGCGGGGACAGCCGATATGAAAAACTGTTTTTT CACGDSRYEKLFF
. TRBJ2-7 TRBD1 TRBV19 TGTGCCAGTAGTATAGACGGGACAGGCTCCTACGAGCAGTACTTC CASSIDGTGSYEQYF
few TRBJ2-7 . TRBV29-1 TGCAGCGTGCGCAGGGCCCAGGGTGGATACGAGCAGTACTTC CSVRRAQGGYEQYF
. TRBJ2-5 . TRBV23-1 TGCGCCGAAAACCACAGGGATGAGACCCAGTACTTC CAENHRDETQYF
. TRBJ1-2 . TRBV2 TGTGCCAGCAGTGAAAACATCCTTAACTATGGCTACACCTTC CASSENILNYGYTF
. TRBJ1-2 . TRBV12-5 TGTGCTAGTGGTTTTGGACCAGGGGTTGGCTACACCTTC CASGFGPGVGYTF
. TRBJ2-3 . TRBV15 TGTGCCACCAGCACCTACTTAACTAGTCAAGATACGCAGTATTTT CATSTYLTSQDTQYF
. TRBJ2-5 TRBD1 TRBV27 TGTGCCAGCGGCTCTCGTAGGTTTGGGACAGGGGAATTGGAGACCCAGTACTTC CASGSRRFGTGELETQYF
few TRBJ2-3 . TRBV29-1 TGCAGCGTTGAGGGGTCCAGGGGAAAACGCACAGATACGCAGTATTTT CSVEGSRGKRTDTQYF
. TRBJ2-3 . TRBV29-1 TGCAGCGTTGTCAAAGTTACAGATACGCAGTATTTT CSVVKVTDTQYF
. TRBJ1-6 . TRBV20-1 TGCAGTGCCCACTCCCAGAATAATTCACCCCTCCACTTT CSAHSQNNSPLHF
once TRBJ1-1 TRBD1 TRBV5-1 TGCGCCAGCAGCTTGGAGGCAGGGGGGAACACTGAAGCTTTCTTT CASSLEAGGNTEAFF
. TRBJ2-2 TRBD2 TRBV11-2 TGTGCCAGCAGCTTAGCGTGGGCGGGACTAGCGGCTGAGAAGAACACCGGGGAGCTGTTTTTT CASSLAWAGLAAEKNTGELFF
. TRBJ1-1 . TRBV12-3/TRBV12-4 TGTGCCAGCAGCCCGGATGGATGGAACACTGAAGCTTTCTTT CASSPDGWNTEAFF
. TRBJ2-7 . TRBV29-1 TGCAGCGTTGCGGGAGTGTACTTACCCTACGAGCAGTACTTC CSVAGVYLPYEQYF
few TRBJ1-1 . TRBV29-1 TGCAGCGTTCTCCCGTCGGGGGGATGGGACACTGAAGCTTTCTTT CSVLPSGGWDTEAFF
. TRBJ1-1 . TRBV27 TGTGCCAGCAGTTTATCAGTCGACACTGAAGCTTTCTTT CASSLSVDTEAFF
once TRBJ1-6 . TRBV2 TGTGCCAGCAGCTACCCAAGACACCTAAACACCATCTCACCCCTCCACTTT CASSYPRHLNTISPLHF
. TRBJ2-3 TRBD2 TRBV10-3 TGTGCCATCAGCGGACGACTAGCGGGAGGACCAGATACGCAGTATTTT CAISGRLAGGPDTQYF
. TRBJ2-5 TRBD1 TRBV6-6 TGTGCCAGCATCTCACAGGGGCCGGATGAGACCCAGTACTTC CASISQGPDETQYF
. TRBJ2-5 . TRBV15 TGTGCCACCAGCTCTGGGCAAGAGACCCAGTACTTC CATSSGQETQYF
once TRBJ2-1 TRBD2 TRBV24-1 TGTGCCACCAGTGACACCTTGGGACTAGCGCAGAACAATGAGCAGTTCTTC CATSDTLGLAQNNEQFF
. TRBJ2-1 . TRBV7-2 TGTGCCAGCAGCCTCGATGGTGGTGACAATGAGCGGTTCTTC CASSLDGGDNERFF
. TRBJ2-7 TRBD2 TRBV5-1 TGCGCCAGCAGCTTTGGCGGGGGGACCTACGAGCAGTACTTC CASSFGGGTYEQYF
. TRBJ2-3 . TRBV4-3 TGCGCCAGCAGCCAAGATGGGACTAGCACAGATACGCAGTATTTT CASSQDGTSTDTQYF
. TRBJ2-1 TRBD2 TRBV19 TGTGCCAGTAGTACGAAGACCCCCGGACTAGCGGGAGCCAATGAGCAGTTCTTC CASSTKTPGLAGANEQFF
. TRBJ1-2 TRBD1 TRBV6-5 TGTGCCAGCAGATATGCCGGGACAGTGGTCTATCGTGGTGGCTACACCTTC CASRYAGTVVYRGGYTF
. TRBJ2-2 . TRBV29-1 TGCAGCGTTGTGGGCAGAGCCAACACCGGGGAGCTGTTTTTT CSVVGRANTGELFF
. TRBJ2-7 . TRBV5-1 TGCGCCAGCAGCGTGGGGGGGGCCTACTACGAGCAGTACTTC CASSVGGAYYEQYF
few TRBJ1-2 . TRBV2 TGTGCCAGCAGCGGGAAGACGGAATATGGCTACACCTTC CASSGKTEYGYTF
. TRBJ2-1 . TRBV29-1 TGCAGCGTTGAGGTCAGTCACAATGAGCAGTTCTTC CSVEVSHNEQFF
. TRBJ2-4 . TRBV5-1 TGCGCCAGCAGCTTGGCCGGGCTAGGGGGAAACATTCAGTACTTC CASSLAGLGGNIQYF
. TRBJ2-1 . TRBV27 TGTGCCAGCAGTTCCTCCAAGGGAGTCTCCTACAATGAGCAGTTCTTC CASSSSKGVSYNEQFF
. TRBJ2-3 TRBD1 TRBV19 TGTGCCAGTAGGGGGACAGGGGGCGGCACAGATACGCAGTATTTT CASRGTGGGTDTQYF
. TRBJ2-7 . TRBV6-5 TGTGCCAGTATAGGGGCTCACTACGAGCAGTACTTC CASIGAHYEQYF
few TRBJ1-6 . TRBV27 TGTGCCAGCAGTTTAGCGGGCTCCTATAATTCACCCCTCCACTTT CASSLAGSYNSPLHF
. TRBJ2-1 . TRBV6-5 TGTGCCAGCAGTTACGTGCAGGATCTGGGTGAGCAGTTCTTC CASSYVQDLGEQFF
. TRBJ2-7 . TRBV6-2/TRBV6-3 TGTGCCAGCGGCCGGACAGTTCCCTACGAGCAGTACTTC CASGRTVPYEQYF
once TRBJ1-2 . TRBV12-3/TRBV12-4 TGTGCTAGTGGTTTGGATCCGGGACGGCGGGCCTTC CASGLDPGRRAF
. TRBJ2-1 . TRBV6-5 TGTGCCAGCAGTTACGCGGACAATGAGCAGTTCTTC CASSYADNEQFF
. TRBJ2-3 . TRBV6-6 TGTGCCAGCAGTCACCGGACCCCAAGTTCTAGCACAGATACGCAGTATTTT CASSHRTPSSSTDTQYF
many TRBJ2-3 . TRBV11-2 TGTGCCAGCAGTTCCCGAGTGGGGGCGATCACAGATACGCAGTATTTT CASSSRVGAITDTQYF
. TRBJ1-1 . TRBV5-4 TGTGCCAGCAGCCTAAATCCGGACAGCAACACTGAAGCTTTCTTT CASSLNPDSNTEAFF
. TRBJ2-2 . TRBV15 TGTGCCACCAGCAGAGGGATCGGGGAGCTGTTTTTT CATSRGIGELFF
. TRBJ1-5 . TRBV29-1 TGCAGCGTTGGGTCTGGGGTGGCTCAGCCCCAGCATTTT CSVGSGVAQPQHF
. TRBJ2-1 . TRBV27 TGTGCCAGCAGTTTAATACGGGGGGCGAACAATGAGCAGTTCTTC CASSLIRGANNEQFF
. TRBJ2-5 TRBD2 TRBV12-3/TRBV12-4 TGTGCCAGCAGTCGACTAGCGGGAGGAAAAGAGACCCAGTACTTC CASSRLAGGKETQYF
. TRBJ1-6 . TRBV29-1 TGCAGCGTTGGCCGGGATGCCAATTCACCCCTCCACTTT CSVGRDANSPLHF
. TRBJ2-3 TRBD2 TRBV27 TGTGCCAGCAGTTTAGTGCGGGAGATTCCAGATACGCAGTATTTT CASSLVREIPDTQYF